The rows below give T cell receptor beta chains drawn from one sample of a study of beta chain features in type 1 diabetes. Assay: immunoSEQ multiplex PCR; the TCRdb copy retains only in-frame clones and omits some. The sample includes about 140,000 clones, about 9.7% of them seen just once. The sample was central memory CD4+ T cells from blood. These receptors were obtained from a woman in her thirties or forties in good health. The CDR3 runs from the conserved cysteine through the conserved F or W. D genes are given only for firm matches.

j_call	d_call	v_call	cdr3_length	cdr3_aa
TRBJ2-5	TRBD1	TRBV18	17	CASSPSGGQTTKETQYF
TRBJ2-7	-	TRBV19	16	CASSGDRWDKGDEQYF
TRBJ2-3	TRBD2	TRBV5-4	17	CASSPPGLAGSTDTQYF
TRBJ1-5	TRBD1	TRBV2	14	CASRTGAPGQPQHF
TRBJ1-1	-	TRBV2	13	CASSGVMNTEAFF
TRBJ1-3	-	TRBV5-1	16	CASSISRQGSGNTIYF
TRBJ1-2	TRBD1	TRBV5-8	15	CASSFQGAGDYGYTF
TRBJ1-2	TRBD1	TRBV6-5	12	CAIRDRDSGYTF
TRBJ2-6	TRBD1	TRBV6-1	14	CASSKPGQGNVLTF
TRBJ1-6	-	TRBV6-5	12	CASWASNSPLHF
TRBJ1-5	TRBD1	TRBV7-2	16	CASKPVGTVTNQPQHF